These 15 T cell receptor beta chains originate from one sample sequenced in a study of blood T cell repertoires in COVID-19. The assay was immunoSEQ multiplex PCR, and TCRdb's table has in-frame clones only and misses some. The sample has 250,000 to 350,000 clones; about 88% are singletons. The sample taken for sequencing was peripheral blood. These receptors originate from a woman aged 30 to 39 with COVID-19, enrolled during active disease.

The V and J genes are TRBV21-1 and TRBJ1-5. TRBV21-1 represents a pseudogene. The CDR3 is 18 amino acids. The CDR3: CASRERGVTYLSNQPQHF. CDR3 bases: TGTGCCAGCCGTGAACGGGGGGTCACCTACCTTAGCAATCAGCCCCAGCATTTT.

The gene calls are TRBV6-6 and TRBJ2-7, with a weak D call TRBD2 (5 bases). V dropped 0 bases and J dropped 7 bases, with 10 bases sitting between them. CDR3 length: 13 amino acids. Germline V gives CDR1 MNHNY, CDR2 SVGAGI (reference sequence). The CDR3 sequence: CASSYSLAREQYF. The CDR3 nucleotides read TGTGCCAGCAGTTACTCTCTAGCTCGGGAGCAGTACTTC.

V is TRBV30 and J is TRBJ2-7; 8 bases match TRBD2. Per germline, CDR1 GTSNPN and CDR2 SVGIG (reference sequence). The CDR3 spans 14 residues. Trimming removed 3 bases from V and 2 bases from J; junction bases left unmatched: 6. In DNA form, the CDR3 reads TGTGCCTGGAGGGACCGCGGGGGGACCTACGAGCAGTACTTC. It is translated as CAWRDRGGTYEQYF.

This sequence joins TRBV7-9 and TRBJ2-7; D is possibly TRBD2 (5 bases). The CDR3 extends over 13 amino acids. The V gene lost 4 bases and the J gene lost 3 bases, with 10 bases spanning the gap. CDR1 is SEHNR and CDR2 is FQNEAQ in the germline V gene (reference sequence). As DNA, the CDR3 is TGTGCCAGCAGCTCCTCTAGCCACTACGAGCAGTACTTC. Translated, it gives CASSSSSHYEQYF.

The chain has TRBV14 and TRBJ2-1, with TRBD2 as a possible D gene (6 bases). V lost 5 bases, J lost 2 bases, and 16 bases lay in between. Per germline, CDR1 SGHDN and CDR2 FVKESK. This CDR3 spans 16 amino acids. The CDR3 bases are TGTGCCAGCAGCTCTTTCGGCGGGATCGCCTACAATGAGCAGTTCTTC. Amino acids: CASSSFGGIAYNEQFF.

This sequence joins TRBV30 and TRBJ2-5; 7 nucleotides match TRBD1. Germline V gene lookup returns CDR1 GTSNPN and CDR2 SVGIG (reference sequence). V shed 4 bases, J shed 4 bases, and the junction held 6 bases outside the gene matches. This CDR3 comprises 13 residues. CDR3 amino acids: CAWTGQPPETQYF. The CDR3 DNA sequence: TGTGCCTGGACGGGACAGCCCCCAGAGACCCAGTACTTC.

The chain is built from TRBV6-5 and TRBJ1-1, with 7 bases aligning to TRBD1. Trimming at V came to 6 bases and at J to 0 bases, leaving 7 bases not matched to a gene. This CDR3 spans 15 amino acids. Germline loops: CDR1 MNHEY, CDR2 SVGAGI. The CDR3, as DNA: TGTGCCAGCAGCCCCGAGGGGGCGATGAACACTGAAGCTTTCTTT. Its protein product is CASSPEGAMNTEAFF.

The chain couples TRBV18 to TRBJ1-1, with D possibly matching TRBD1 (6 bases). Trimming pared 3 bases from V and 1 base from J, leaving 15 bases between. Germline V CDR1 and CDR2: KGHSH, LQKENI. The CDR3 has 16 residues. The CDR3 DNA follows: TGTGCCAGCTCACCCCGGCCTCAACAGGGGAACACTGAAGCTTTCTTT. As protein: CASSPRPQQGNTEAFF.

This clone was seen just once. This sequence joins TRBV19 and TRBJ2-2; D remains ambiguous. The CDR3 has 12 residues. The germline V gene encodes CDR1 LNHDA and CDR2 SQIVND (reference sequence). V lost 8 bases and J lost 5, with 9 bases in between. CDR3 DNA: TGTGCCAGTTATAGGAGAACCGGGGAGCTGTTTTTT. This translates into CASYRRTGELFF.

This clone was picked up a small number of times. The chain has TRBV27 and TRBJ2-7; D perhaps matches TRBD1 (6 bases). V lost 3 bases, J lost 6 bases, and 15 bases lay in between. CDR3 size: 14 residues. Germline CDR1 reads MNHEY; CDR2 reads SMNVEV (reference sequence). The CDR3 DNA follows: TGTGCCAGCAGTTTCTTGGGGGCTGGGGGCGAGCAGTACTTC. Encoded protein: CASSFLGAGGEQYF.

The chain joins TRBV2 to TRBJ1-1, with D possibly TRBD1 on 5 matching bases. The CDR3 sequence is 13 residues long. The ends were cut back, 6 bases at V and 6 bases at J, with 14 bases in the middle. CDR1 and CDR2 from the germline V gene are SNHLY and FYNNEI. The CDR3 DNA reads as TGTGCCAGCAGGGGGTGGGGGAGGCCTGAAGCTTTCTTT. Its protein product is CASRGWGRPEAFF.

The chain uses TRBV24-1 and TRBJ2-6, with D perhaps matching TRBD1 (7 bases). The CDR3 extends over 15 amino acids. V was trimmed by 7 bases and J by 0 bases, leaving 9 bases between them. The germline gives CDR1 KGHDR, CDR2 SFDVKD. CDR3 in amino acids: CATSQGGSGANVLTF. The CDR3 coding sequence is TGTGCCACCAGCCAGGGGGGCTCTGGGGCCAACGTCCTGACTTTC.

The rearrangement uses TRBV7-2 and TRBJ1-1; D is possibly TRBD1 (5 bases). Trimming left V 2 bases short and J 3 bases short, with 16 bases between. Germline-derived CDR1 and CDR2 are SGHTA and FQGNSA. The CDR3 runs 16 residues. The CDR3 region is CASSLFPGGGHTEAFF. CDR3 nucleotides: TGTGCCAGCAGCTTATTCCCCGGGGGAGGGCACACTGAAGCTTTCTTT.

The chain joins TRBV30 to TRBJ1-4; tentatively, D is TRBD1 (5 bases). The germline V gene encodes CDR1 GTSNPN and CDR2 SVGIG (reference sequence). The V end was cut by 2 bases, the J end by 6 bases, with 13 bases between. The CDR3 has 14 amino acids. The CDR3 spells CAWSRPWGDEKLFF. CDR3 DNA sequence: TGTGCCTGGAGTCGGCCTTGGGGGGATGAAAAACTGTTTTTT.

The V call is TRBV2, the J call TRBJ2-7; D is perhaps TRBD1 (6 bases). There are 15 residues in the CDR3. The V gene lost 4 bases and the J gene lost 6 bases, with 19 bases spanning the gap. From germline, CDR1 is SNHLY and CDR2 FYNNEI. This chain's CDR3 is CASSAVAGDVSEQYF. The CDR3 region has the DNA TGTGCCAGCAGTGCAGTGGCAGGGGATGTAAGCGAGCAGTACTTC.